Listed here is a single T cell receptor beta chain. Antigen specificity is unknown. Produced via immunoSEQ multiplex PCR; TCRdb's table is partial and in-frame only. The sample yields around 140,000 clones, over 75% seen once. The sample originates from a study of T cell responses to AZD1222 COVID-19 vaccine. Regarding the study as a whole: Clonal diversity was possibly underestimated, and white British individuals and females predominated among donors. Repertoires in all cases were sampled only once the peak T cell response had passed. At study baseline, merely five or six AZD1222 recipients were seropositive.

The CDR3 is made up of 14 amino acids. The V end lost 0 bases, the J end lost 1 base, and 4 bases lay between the germline ends. CDR1 is SGDLS and CDR2 is YYNGEE in the germline V gene. This rearrangement joins TRBV9 to TRBJ2-2; D gene unclear. The sequence was obtained from an adult in good health. The sample was peripheral blood, taken on day 0 of AZD1222 vaccination. CDR3 coding DNA: TGTGCCAGCAGCGTAGAGGGGAACACCGGGGAGCTGTTTTTT. Translation: CASSVEGNTGELFF. Full variable domain (rest looked up from reference TRBV9 and TRBJ2-2): DSGVTQTPKHLITATGQRVTLRCSPRSGDLSVYWYQQSLDQGLQFLIQYYNGEERAKGNILERFSAQQFPDLHSELNLSSLELGDSALYFCASSVEGNTGELFFGEGSRLTVL.